The clone carrying this TCR beta chain was recorded many times. What it recognizes is unknown. This sample stems from a study of blood T cells in healthy people across ages. Findings and caveats of the study: Measured against age, TCR beta diversity per million T cells decreased in a roughly linear manner.

The junction had 4 bases not matched to a gene; V was cut back by 5 bases and J by 4 bases. The germline CDR1 and CDR2 sequences are SGHTA and FQGNSA. The CDR3 spans 13 residues. It was with a sample-barcoded 5' primer and a J-beta primer mix that a second PCR of roughly 7 to 12 cycles was run. TCRdb independently ran MiXCR on the 5' RACE reads; one entry per CDR3 protein. The top ten hold about 3.8% of the sample, which has 1,500,000 or so distinct CDR3 sequences, around 40% seen once. The V gene is TRBV7-2, the J gene TRBJ1-2, with 7 bases aligning to TRBD1. Sequencing input: blood. The sequence was collected from a woman aged 18-35 years in good health. In nucleotides, the CDR3 is TGTGCCAGCAGCGAGGACAGGATCTATGGCTACACCTTC. Translated: CASSEDRIYGYTF. The full variable domain, its missing parts supplied by reference TRBV7-2 and TRBJ1-2, is GAGVSQSPSNKVTEKGKDVELRCDPISGHTALYWYRQSLGQGLEFLIYFQGNSAPDKSGLPSDRFSAERTGGSVSTLTIQRTQQEDSAVYLCASSEDRIYGYTFGSGTRLTVV.